This TCR beta chain came from a study of cytotoxic CD8 clonotypes in ibrutinib-treated CLL. This table comes from immunoSEQ multiplex PCR, and its TCRdb copy is limited to in-frame clones, with some not included. The sample holds around 250,000 clones, about three quarters seen once. This CDR3 comprises 14 residues. V lost 3 bases and J 1 base, leaving 7 bases between the germline ends. Germline lookup yields CDR1 SQVTM and CDR2 ANQGSEA. This clonotype originated in a human donor with chronic lymphocytic leukemia. The chain employs TRBV29-1 and TRBJ2-6; D is ambiguous. This sample comprised PBMCs, obtained after 24 months of ibrutinib treatment. CDR3 sequence reads: CSVELMSGANVLTF. The CDR3 DNA follows: TGCAGCGTTGAGTTGATGTCTGGGGCCAACGTCCTGACTTTC.